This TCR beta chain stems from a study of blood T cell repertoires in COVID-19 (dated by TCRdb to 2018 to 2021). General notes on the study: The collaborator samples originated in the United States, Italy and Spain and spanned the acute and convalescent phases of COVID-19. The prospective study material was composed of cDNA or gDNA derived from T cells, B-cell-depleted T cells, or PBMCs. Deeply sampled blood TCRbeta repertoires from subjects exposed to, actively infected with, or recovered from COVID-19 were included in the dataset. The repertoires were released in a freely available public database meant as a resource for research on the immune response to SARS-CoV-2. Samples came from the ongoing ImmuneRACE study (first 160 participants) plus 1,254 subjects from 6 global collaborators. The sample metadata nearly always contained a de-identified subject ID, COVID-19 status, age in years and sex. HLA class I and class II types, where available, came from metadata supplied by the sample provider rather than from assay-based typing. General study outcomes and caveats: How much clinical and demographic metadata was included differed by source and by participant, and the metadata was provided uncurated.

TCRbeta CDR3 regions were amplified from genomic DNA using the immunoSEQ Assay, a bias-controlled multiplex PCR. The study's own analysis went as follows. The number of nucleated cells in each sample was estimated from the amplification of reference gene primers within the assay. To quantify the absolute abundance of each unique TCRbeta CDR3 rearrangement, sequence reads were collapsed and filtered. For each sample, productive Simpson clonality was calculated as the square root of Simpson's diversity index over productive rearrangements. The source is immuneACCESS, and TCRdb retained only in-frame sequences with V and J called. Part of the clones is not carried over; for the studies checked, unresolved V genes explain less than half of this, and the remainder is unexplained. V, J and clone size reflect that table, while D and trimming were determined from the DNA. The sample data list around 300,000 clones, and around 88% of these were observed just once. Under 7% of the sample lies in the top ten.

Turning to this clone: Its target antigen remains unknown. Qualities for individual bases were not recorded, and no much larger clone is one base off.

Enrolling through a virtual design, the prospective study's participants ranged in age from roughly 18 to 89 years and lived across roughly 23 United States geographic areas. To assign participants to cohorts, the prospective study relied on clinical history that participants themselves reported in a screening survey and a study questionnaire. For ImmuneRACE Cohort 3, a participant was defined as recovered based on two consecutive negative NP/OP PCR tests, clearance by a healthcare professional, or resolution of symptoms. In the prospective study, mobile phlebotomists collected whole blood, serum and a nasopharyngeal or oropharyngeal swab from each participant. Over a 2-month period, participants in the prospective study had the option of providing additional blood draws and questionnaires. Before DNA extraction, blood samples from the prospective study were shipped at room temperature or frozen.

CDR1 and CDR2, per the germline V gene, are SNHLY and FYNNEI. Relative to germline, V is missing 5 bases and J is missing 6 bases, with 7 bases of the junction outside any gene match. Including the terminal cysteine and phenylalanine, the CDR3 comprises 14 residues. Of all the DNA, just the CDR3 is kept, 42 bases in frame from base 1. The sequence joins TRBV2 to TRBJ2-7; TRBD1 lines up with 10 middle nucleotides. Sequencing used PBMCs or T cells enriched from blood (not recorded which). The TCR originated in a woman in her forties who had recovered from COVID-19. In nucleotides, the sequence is TGTGCCAGCAGTTTGACCGGGACAGGGGTCGAGCAGTACTTC. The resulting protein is CASSLTGTGVEQYF.